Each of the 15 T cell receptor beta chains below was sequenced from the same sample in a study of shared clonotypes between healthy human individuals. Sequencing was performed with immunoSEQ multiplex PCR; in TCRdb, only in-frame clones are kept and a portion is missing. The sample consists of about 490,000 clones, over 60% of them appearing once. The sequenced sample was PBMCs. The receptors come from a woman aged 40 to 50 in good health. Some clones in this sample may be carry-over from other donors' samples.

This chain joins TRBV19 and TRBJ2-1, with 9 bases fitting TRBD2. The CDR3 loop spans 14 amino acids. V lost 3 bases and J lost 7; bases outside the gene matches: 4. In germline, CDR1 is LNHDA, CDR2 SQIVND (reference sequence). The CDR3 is CASSISGLANEQFF. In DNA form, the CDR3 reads TGTGCCAGTAGTATCTCGGGACTAGCTAATGAGCAGTTCTTC.

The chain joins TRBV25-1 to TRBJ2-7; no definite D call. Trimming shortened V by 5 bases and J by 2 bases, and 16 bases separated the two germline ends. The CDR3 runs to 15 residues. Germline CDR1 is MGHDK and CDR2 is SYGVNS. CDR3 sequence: CASSFLRYSPYEQYF. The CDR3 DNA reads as TGTGCCAGCAGTTTCCTCCGCTACTCACCCTACGAGCAGTACTTC.

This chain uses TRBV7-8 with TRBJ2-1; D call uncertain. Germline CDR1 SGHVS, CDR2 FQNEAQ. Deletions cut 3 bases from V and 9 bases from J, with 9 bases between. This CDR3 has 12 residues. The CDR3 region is CASSFPQREQFF. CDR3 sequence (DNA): TGTGCCAGCAGCTTTCCCCAGCGTGAGCAGTTCTTC.

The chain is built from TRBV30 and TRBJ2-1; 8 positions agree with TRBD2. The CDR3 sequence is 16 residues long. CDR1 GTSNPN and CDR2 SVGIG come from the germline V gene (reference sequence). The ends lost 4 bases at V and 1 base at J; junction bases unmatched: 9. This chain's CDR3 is CAWIPGGRRSYNEQFF. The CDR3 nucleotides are TGTGCCTGGATACCGGGAGGGAGGCGGTCCTACAATGAGCAGTTCTTC.

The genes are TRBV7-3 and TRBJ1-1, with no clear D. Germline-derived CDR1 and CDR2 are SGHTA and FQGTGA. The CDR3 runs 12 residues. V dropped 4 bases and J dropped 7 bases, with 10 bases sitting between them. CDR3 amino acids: CASSSPLGEAFF. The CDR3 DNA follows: TGTGCCAGCAGCTCACCTTTAGGTGAAGCTTTCTTT.

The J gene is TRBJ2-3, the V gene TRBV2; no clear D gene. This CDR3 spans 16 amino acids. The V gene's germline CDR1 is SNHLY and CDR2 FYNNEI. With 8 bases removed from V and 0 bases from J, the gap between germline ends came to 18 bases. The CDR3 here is CASASFLGTSTDTQYF. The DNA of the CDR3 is TGTGCCAGCGCGTCTTTCCTAGGTACTAGCACAGATACGCAGTATTTT.

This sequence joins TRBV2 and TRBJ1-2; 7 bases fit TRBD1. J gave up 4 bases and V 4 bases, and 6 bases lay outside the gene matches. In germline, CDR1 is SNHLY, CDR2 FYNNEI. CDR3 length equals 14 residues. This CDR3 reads CASSGLQGSYGYTF. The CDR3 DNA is TGTGCCAGCAGTGGACTACAGGGGAGCTATGGCTACACCTTC. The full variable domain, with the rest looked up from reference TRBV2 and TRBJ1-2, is EPEVTQTPSHQVTQMGQEVILRCVPISNHLYFYWYRQILGQKVEFLVSFYNNEISEKSEIFDDQFSVERPDGSNFTLKIRSTKLEDSAMYFCASSGLQGSYGYTFGSGTRLTVV.

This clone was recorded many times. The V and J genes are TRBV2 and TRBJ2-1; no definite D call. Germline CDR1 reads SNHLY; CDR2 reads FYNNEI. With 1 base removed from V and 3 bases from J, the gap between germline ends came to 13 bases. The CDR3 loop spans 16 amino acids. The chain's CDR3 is CASSEGVDAGYNEQFF. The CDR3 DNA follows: TGTGCCAGCAGTGAAGGTGTGGACGCCGGCTACAATGAGCAGTTCTTC.

The CDR3 spells CAWSRLQGGQPQHF. CDR3 coding DNA: TGTGCCTGGAGTCGCCTGCAGGGTGGTCAGCCCCAGCATTTT. This chain uses TRBV30 with TRBJ1-5, with a weak D call TRBD1 (5 bases). The germline CDR1 and CDR2 sequences are GTSNPN and SVGIG (reference sequence). V was trimmed by 2 bases and J by 6 bases, leaving 14 bases between them. The CDR3 has 14 residues.

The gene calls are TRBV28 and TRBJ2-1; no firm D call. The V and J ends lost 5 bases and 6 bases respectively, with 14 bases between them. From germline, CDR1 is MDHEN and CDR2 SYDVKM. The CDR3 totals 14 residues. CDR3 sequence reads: CASSRDGISNEQFF. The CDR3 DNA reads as TGTGCCAGCAGTCGCGATGGGATCTCCAATGAGCAGTTCTTC.

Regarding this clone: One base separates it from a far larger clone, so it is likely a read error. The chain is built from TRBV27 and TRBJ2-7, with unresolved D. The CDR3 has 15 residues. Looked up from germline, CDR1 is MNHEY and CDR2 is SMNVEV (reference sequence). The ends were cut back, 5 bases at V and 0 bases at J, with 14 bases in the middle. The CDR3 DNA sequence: TGTGCCAGCAGTGAAAGGGCGACAAGCTCCTACGAGCAGTACTTC. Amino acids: CASSERATSSYEQYF.

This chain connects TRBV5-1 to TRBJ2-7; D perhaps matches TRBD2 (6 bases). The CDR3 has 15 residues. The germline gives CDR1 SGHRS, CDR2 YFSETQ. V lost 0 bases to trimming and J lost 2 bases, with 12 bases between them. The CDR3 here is CASSLVGTRTYEQYF. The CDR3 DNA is TGCGCCAGCAGCTTGGTTGGGACTCGGACCTACGAGCAGTACTTC.

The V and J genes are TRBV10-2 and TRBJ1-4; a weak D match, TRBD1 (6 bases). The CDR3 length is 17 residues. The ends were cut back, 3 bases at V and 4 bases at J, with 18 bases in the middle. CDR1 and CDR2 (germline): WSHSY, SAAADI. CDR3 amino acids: CASSEGRGAGDNEKLFF. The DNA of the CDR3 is TGCGCCAGCAGTGAAGGGAGGGGGGCTGGAGATAATGAAAAACTGTTTTTT.

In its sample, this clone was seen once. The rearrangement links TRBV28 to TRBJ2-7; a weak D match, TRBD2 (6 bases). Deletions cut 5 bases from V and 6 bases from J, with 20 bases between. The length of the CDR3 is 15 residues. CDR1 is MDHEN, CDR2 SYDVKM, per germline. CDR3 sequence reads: CASSPPGGSPLEQYF. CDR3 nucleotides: TGTGCCAGCAGTCCCCCCGGGGGAAGCCCTCTCGAGCAGTACTTC.

The DNA of the CDR3 is TGTGCCAGTAGCCCGACAGGGGTGGGGACCTACGAGCAGTACTTC. This codes for CASSPTGVGTYEQYF. The rearrangement joins TRBV19 to TRBJ2-7; TRBD1 matches 8 bases. This CDR3 is 15 amino acids long. Germline loops: CDR1 LNHDA, CDR2 SQIVND (reference sequence). The V and J ends lost 6 bases and 2 bases, in that order; junction bases with no gene match: 9.